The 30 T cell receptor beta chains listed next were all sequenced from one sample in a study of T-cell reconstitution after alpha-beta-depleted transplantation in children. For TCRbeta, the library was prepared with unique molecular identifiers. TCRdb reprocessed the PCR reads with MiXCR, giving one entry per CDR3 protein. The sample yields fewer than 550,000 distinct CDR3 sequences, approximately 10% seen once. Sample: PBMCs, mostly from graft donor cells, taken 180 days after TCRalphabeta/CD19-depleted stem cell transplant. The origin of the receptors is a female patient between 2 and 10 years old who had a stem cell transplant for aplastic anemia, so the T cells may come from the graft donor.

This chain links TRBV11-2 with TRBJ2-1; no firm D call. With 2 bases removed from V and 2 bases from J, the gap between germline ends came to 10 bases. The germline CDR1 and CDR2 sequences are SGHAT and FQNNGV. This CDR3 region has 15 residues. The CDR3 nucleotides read TGTGCCAGCAGCTTAACTTTATTTCCCTACAATGAGCAGTTCTTC. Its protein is CASSLTLFPYNEQFF.

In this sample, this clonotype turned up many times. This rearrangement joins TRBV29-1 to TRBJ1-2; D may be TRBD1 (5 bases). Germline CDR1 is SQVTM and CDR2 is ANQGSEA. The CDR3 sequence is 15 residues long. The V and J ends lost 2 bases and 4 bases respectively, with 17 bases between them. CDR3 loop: CSVEIPRVVTYGYTF. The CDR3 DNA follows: TGCAGCGTTGAAATACCCAGGGTAGTTACCTATGGCTACACCTTC.

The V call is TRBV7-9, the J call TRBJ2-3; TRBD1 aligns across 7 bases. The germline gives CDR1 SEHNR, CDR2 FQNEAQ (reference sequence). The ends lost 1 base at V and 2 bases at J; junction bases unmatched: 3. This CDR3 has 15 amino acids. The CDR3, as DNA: TGTGCCAGCAGCTTAGAAGGACAGGTCACAGATACGCAGTATTTT. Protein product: CASSLEGQVTDTQYF.

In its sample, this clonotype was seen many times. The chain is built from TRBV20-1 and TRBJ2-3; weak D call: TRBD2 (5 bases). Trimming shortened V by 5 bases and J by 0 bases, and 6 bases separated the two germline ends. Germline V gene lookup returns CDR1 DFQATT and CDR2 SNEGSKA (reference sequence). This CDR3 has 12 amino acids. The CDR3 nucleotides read TGCAGTGCTGGGGAGAGCACAGATACGCAGTATTTT. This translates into CSAGESTDTQYF.

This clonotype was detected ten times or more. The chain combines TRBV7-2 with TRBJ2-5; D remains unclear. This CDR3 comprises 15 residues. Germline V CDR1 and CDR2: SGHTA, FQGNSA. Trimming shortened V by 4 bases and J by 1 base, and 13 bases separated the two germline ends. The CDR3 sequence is CASSSSLVSQETQYF. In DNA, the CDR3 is TGTGCCAGCAGCTCCTCCCTCGTTTCCCAAGAGACCCAGTACTTC.

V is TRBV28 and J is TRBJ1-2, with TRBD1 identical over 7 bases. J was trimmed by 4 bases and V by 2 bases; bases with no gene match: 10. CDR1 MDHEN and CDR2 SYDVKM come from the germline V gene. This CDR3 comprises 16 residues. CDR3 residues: CASSLTNRDRAYGYTF. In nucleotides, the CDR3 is TGTGCCAGCAGTTTAACCAACAGGGACAGAGCCTATGGCTACACCTTC.

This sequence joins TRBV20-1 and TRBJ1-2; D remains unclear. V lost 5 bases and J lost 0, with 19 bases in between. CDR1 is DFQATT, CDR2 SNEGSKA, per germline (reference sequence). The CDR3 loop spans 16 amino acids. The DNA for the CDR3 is TGCAGTGCTGTCCGCCTAACGGACGCGACTAACTATGGCTACACCTTC. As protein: CSAVRLTDATNYGYTF.

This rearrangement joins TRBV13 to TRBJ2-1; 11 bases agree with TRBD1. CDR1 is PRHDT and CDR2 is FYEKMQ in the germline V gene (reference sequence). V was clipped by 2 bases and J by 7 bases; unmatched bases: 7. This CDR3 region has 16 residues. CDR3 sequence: CASSLLAGTGGNEQFF. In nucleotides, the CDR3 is TGTGCCAGCAGCTTATTAGCTGGGACAGGGGGAAATGAGCAGTTCTTC. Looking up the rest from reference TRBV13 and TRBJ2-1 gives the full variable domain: AAGVIQSPRHLIKEKRETATLKCYPIPRHDTVYWYQQGPGQDPQFLISFYEKMQSDKGSIPDRFSAQQFSDYHSELNMSSLELGDSALYFCASSLLAGTGGNEQFFGPGTRLTVL.

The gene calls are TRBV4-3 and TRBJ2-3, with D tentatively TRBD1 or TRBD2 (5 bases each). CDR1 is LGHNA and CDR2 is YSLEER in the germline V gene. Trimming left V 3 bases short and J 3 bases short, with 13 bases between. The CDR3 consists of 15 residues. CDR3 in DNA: TGCGCCAGCAGCCAGGCCGGGACGACAACAGATACGCAGTATTTT. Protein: CASSQAGTTTDTQYF.

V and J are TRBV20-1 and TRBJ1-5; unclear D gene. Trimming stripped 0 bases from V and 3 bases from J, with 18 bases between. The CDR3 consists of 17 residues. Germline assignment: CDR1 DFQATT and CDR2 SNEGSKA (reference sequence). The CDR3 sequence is CSARDLVTSVVNQPQHF. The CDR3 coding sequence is TGCAGTGCTAGAGATCTTGTGACATCCGTGGTCAATCAGCCCCAGCATTTT.

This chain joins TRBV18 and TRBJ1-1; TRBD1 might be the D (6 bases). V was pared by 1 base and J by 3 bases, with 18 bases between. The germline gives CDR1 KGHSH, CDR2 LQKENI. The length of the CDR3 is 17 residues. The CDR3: CASSPLNHRARDTEAFF. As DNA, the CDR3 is TGTGCCAGCTCACCACTTAACCACAGGGCAAGGGACACTGAAGCTTTCTTT.

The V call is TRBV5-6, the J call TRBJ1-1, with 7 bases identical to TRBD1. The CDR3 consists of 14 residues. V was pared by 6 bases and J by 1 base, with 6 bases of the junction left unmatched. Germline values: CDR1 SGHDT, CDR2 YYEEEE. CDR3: CASNTGDRNTEAFF. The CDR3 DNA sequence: TGTGCCAGCAATACTGGGGACAGGAACACTGAAGCTTTCTTT.

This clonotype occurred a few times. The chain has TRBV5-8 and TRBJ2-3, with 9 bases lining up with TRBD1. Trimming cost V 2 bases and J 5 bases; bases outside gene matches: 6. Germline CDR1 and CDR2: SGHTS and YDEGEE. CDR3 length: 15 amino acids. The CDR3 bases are TGTGCCAGCAGCTTCGTAACAGGGGGCGGAGATACGCAGTATTTT. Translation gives CASSFVTGGGDTQYF.

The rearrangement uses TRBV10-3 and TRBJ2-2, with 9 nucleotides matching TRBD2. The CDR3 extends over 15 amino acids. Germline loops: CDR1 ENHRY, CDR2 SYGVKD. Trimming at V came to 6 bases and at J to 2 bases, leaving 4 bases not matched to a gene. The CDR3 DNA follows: TGTGCCATCAGCGGGGGACTAGCCAACACCGGGGAGCTGTTTTTT. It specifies CAISGGLANTGELFF.

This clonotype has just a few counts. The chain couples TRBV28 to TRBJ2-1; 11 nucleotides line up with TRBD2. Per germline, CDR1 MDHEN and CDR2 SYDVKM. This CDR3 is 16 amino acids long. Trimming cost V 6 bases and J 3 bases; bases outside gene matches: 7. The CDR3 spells CASRELAGGNYNEQFF. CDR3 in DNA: TGTGCCAGCAGAGAGTTAGCGGGAGGGAACTACAATGAGCAGTTCTTC.

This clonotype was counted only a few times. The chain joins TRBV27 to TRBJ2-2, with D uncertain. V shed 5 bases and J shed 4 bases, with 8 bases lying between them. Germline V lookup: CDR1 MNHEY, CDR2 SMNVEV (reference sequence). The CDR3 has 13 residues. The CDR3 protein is CASSTLATGELFF. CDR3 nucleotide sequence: TGTGCCAGCAGTACCCTGGCCACCGGGGAGCTGTTTTTT.

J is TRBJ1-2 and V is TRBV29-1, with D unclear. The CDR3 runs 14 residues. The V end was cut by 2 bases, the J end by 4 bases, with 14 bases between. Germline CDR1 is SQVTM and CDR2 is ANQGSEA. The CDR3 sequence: CSVERQIASYGYTF. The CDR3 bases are TGCAGCGTTGAACGGCAGATAGCTAGCTATGGCTACACCTTC.

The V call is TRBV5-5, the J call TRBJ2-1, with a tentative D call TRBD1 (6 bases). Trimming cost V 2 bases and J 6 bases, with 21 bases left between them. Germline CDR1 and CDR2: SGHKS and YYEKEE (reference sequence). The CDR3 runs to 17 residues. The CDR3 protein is CASSFLQGTYTTNEQFF. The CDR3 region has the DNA TGTGCCAGCAGCTTTCTACAGGGAACTTACACTACCAATGAGCAGTTCTTC.

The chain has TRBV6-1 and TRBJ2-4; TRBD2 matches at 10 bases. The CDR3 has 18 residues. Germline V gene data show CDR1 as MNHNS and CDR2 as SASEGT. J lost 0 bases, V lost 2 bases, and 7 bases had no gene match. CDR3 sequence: CASSELRTSGLAKNIQYF. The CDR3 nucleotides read TGTGCCAGCAGTGAACTAAGGACTAGCGGACTAGCCAAAAACATTCAGTACTTC.

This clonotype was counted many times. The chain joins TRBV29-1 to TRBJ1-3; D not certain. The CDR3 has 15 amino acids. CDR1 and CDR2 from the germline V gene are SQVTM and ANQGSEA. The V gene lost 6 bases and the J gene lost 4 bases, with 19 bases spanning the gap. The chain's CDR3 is CSVGWGLENGNTIYF. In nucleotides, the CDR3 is TGCAGCGTGGGTTGGGGTCTGGAGAACGGAAACACCATATATTTT. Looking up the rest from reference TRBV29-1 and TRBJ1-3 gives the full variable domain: SAVISQKPSRDICQRGTSLTIQCQVDSQVTMMFWYRQQPGQSLTLIATANQGSEATYESGFVIDKFPISRPNLTFSTLTVSNMSPEDSSIYLCSVGWGLENGNTIYFGEGSWLTVV.

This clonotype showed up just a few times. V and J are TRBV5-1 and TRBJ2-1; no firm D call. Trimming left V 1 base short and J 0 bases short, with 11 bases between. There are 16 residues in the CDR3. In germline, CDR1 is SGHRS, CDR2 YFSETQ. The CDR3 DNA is TGCGCCAGCAGCTTGCACCTAGGTCCCTCCTACAATGAGCAGTTCTTC. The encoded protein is CASSLHLGPSYNEQFF. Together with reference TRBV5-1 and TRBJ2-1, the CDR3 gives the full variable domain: KAGVTQTPRYLIKTRGQQVTLSCSPISGHRSVSWYQQTPGQGLQFLFEYFSETQRNKGNFPGRFSGRQFSNSRSEMNVSTLELGDSALYLCASSLHLGPSYNEQFFGPGTRLTVL.

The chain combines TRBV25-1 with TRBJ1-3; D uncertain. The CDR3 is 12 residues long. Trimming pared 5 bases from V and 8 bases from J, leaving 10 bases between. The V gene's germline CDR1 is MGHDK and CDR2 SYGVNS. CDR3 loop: CASSFLKDTIYF. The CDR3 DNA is TGTGCCAGCAGTTTTCTTAAGGACACCATATATTTT.

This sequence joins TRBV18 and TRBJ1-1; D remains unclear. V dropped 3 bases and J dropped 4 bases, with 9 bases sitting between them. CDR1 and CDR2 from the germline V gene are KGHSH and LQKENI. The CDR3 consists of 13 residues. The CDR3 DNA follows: TGTGCCAGCTCACCTTACGTGGGCACTGAAGCTTTCTTT. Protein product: CASSPYVGTEAFF.

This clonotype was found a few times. For the CDR3, the DNA is TGTGCCATCAGTGAACTGGGACAGGGATCGAATGGCTACACCTTC. Protein product: CAISELGQGSNGYTF. The chain is built from TRBV10-3 and TRBJ1-2; 9 bases agree with TRBD1. V trimming: 3 bases; J trimming: 6 bases; junction bases outside the gene matches: 8. Germline-derived CDR1 and CDR2 are ENHRY and SYGVKD. CDR3 length: 15 residues.

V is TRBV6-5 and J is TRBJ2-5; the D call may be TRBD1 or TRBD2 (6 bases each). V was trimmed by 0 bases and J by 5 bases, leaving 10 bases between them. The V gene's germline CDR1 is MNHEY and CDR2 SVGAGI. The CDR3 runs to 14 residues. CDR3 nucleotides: TGTGCCAGCAGTTACTCGAGGGGGGTGGAGACCCAGTACTTC. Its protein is CASSYSRGVETQYF.

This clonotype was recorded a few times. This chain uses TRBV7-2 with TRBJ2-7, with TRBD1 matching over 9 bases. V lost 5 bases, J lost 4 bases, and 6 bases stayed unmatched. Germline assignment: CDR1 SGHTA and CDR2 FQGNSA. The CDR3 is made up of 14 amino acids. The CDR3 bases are TGTGCCAGCAGCCTCTCCGGGACAGGGTACGAGCAGTACTTC. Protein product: CASSLSGTGYEQYF.

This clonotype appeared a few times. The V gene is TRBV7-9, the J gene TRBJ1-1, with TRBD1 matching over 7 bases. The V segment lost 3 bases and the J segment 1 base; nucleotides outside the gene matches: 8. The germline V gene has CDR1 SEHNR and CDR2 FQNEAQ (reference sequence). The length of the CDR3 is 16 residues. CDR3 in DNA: TGTGCCAGCAGCTTTACCCCAGGACAGGCGAACACTGAAGCTTTCTTT. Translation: CASSFTPGQANTEAFF.

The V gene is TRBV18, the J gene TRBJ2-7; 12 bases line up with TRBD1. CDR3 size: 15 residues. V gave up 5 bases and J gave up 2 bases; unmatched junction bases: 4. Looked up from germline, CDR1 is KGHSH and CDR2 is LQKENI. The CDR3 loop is CASSGDRGLPYEQYF. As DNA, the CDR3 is TGTGCCAGCTCAGGGGACAGGGGGCTCCCCTACGAGCAGTACTTC.

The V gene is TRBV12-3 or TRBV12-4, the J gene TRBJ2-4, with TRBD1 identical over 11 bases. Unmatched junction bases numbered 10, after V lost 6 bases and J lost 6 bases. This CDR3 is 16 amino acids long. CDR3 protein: CASRPGTGGIPNIQYF. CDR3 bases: TGTGCCAGCAGGCCCGGGACAGGGGGAATACCAAACATTCAGTACTTC.

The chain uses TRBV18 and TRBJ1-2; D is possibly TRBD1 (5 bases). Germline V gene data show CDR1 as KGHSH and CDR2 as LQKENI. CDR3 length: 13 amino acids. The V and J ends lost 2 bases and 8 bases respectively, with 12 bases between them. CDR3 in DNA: TGTGCCAGCTCACCAAATTCAGGGAACGGCTACACCTTC. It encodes CASSPNSGNGYTF.